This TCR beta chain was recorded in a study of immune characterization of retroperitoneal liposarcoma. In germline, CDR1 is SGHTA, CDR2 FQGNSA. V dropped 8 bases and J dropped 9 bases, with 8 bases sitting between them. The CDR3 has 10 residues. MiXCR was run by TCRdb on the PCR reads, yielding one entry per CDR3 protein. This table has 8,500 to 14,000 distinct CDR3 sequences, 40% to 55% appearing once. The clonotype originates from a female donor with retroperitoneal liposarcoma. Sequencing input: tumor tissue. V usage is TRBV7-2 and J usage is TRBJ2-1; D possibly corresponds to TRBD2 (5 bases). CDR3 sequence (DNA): TGTGCCAGCGGAACTAGTGAGCAGTTCTTC. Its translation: CASGTSEQFF. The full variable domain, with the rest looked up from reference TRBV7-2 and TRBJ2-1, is GAGVSQSPSNKVTEKGKDVELRCDPISGHTALYWYRQSLGQGLEFLIYFQGNSAPDKSGLPSDRFSAERTGGSVSTLTIQRTQQEDSAVYLCASGTSEQFFGPGTRLTVL.